Listed below are T cell receptor beta chains from one sample, sequenced in a study of cytomegalovirus exposure and HLA in healthy donors. Measured with immunoSEQ multiplex PCR; TCRdb has only the in-frame clones, and not every one. The sample contains over 100,000 clones, about four fifths of which appear only once. The source material was PBMCs. The receptors come from a man aged 25-45 years in good health and CMV-seropositive. Each CDR3 is given with its conserved first and last residue. Fields, in order: D gene, CDR3 length, V gene, clone size, J gene, CDR3 protein, CDR3 DNA. The D gene is left open where the match is weak. Only part of the rows carry a size: once, few, many, or a class if the clone is expanded.

d_call: TRBD1; cdr3_length: 14; v_call: TRBV19; clone_size: NA; j_call: TRBJ2-3; cdr3_aa: CASSIAQGMDTQYF; cdr3_nt: TGTGCCAGTAGTATAGCACAGGGGATGGATACGCAGTATTTT
d_call: TRBD1; cdr3_length: 15; v_call: TRBV28; clone_size: NA; j_call: TRBJ1-4; cdr3_aa: CASSLSGRGDEKLFF; cdr3_nt: TGTGCCAGCAGTTTATCTGGCAGGGGGGATGAAAAACTGTTTTTT
d_call: NA; cdr3_length: 16; v_call: TRBV5-1; clone_size: NA; j_call: TRBJ1-5; cdr3_aa: CASSLSLNYSNQPQHF; cdr3_nt: TGCGCCAGCAGCTTGTCCCTTAATTATAGCAATCAGCCCCAGCATTTT
d_call: TRBD2; cdr3_length: 15; v_call: TRBV6-6; clone_size: NA; j_call: TRBJ2-7; cdr3_aa: CASSYVAGVFNEQYF; cdr3_nt: TGTGCCAGCAGTTACGTAGCGGGGGTGTTCAACGAGCAGTACTTC
d_call: TRBD2; cdr3_length: 18; v_call: TRBV7-6; clone_size: NA; j_call: TRBJ2-2; cdr3_aa: CASSLGTSGGENTGELFF; cdr3_nt: TGTGCCAGCAGCTTAGGGACTAGCGGGGGTGAAAACACCGGGGAGCTGTTTTTT
d_call: NA; cdr3_length: 15; v_call: TRBV5-1; clone_size: NA; j_call: TRBJ2-7; cdr3_aa: CASSLNRDPPFGQYF; cdr3_nt: TGCGCCAGCAGCTTAAACAGGGATCCCCCCTTCGGGCAGTACTTC
d_call: NA; cdr3_length: 14; v_call: TRBV10-3; clone_size: NA; j_call: TRBJ2-7; cdr3_aa: CATQEQVGAYEQYF; cdr3_nt: TGTGCCACCCAAGAACAGGTAGGCGCCTACGAGCAGTACTTC
d_call: TRBD2; cdr3_length: 14; v_call: TRBV5-6; clone_size: once; j_call: TRBJ2-5; cdr3_aa: CASSLRGGQETQYF; cdr3_nt: TGTGCCAGCAGCTTGCGGGGGGGCCAAGAGACCCAGTACTTC
d_call: NA; cdr3_length: 12; v_call: TRBV2; clone_size: NA; j_call: TRBJ1-2; cdr3_aa: CASSESNWGYTF; cdr3_nt: TGTGCCAGCAGTGAAAGTAACTGGGGCTACACCTTC
d_call: TRBD2; cdr3_length: 19; v_call: TRBV18; clone_size: NA; j_call: TRBJ2-5; cdr3_aa: CASSPASGGDRLYQETQYF; cdr3_nt: TGTGCCAGCTCACCGGCCAGCGGGGGGGACCGACTCTACCAAGAGACCCAGTACTTC
d_call: TRBD2; cdr3_length: 14; v_call: TRBV19; clone_size: NA; j_call: TRBJ2-2; cdr3_aa: CASSSGGGTGELFF; cdr3_nt: TGTGCCAGTAGTAGCGGGGGGGGGACCGGGGAGCTGTTTTTT
d_call: NA; cdr3_length: 13; v_call: TRBV18; clone_size: NA; j_call: TRBJ1-1; cdr3_aa: CASSPGGDTEAFF; cdr3_nt: TGTGCCAGCTCACCTGGAGGGGACACTGAAGCTTTCTTT
d_call: NA; cdr3_length: 15; v_call: TRBV6-6; clone_size: once; j_call: TRBJ1-4; cdr3_aa: CASSLGQSISEKLFF; cdr3_nt: TGTGCCAGCAGTCTTGGACAGTCAATTTCGGAAAAACTGTTTTTT
d_call: NA; cdr3_length: 14; v_call: TRBV28; clone_size: NA; j_call: TRBJ2-7; cdr3_aa: CASSWPRDIDEQYF; cdr3_nt: TGTGCCAGCAGTTGGCCCCGGGACATCGACGAGCAGTACTTC
d_call: TRBD2; cdr3_length: 17; v_call: TRBV5-1; clone_size: NA; j_call: TRBJ2-1; cdr3_aa: CASSFADGSGGEGEQFF; cdr3_nt: TGCGCCAGCAGCTTCGCGGATGGTAGCGGGGGGGAGGGTGAGCAGTTCTTC
d_call: TRBD1; cdr3_length: 16; v_call: TRBV6-5; clone_size: once; j_call: TRBJ1-1; cdr3_aa: CASSSPLGQGRPEAFF; cdr3_nt: TGTGCCAGCAGTTCTCCCTTGGGACAGGGGCGCCCTGAAGCTTTCTTT
d_call: TRBD1; cdr3_length: 16; v_call: TRBV4-3; clone_size: NA; j_call: TRBJ1-1; cdr3_aa: CASSLRDRGFGAEAFF; cdr3_nt: TGCGCCAGCAGCCTTAGGGACAGGGGGTTTGGGGCTGAAGCTTTCTTT
d_call: NA; cdr3_length: 14; v_call: TRBV4-1; clone_size: few; j_call: TRBJ1-1; cdr3_aa: CASSQGVTNTEAFF; cdr3_nt: TGCGCCAGCAGCCAAGGCGTCACGAACACTGAAGCTTTCTTT
d_call: NA; cdr3_length: 17; v_call: TRBV7-2; clone_size: NA; j_call: TRBJ1-4; cdr3_aa: CASSNTFGGTANEKLFF; cdr3_nt: TGTGCCAGCAGCAACACGTTCGGGGGTACAGCTAATGAAAAACTGTTTTTT
d_call: NA; cdr3_length: 14; v_call: TRBV30; clone_size: NA; j_call: TRBJ2-3; cdr3_aa: CAWSQARGTDTQYF; cdr3_nt: TGTGCCTGGAGTCAAGCGAGGGGGACAGATACGCAGTATTTT
d_call: NA; cdr3_length: 17; v_call: TRBV27; clone_size: once; j_call: TRBJ1-3; cdr3_aa: CASSPRKGSGAGNTIYF; cdr3_nt: TGTGCCAGCAGTCCCCGCAAAGGGAGTGGCGCTGGAAACACCATATATTTT
d_call: NA; cdr3_length: 14; v_call: TRBV15; clone_size: once; j_call: TRBJ1-2; cdr3_aa: CATSTYRGDYGYTF; cdr3_nt: TGTGCCACCAGCACTTATCGAGGCGACTATGGCTACACCTTC
d_call: TRBD1; cdr3_length: 19; v_call: TRBV5-1; clone_size: NA; j_call: TRBJ1-3; cdr3_aa: CASSLVPRQGLGSGNTIYF; cdr3_nt: TGCGCCAGCAGCTTGGTCCCTCGACAGGGGCTGGGCTCTGGAAACACCATATATTTT
d_call: NA; cdr3_length: 12; v_call: TRBV5-1; clone_size: NA; j_call: TRBJ2-2; cdr3_aa: CASSSNTGELFF; cdr3_nt: TGCGCCAGCAGCTCAAACACCGGGGAGCTGTTTTTT
d_call: TRBD2; cdr3_length: 13; v_call: TRBV29-1; clone_size: NA; j_call: TRBJ2-1; cdr3_aa: CSVEAGGLNEQFF; cdr3_nt: TGCAGCGTTGAAGCGGGGGGGCTTAATGAGCAGTTCTTC
d_call: NA; cdr3_length: 15; v_call: TRBV11-2; clone_size: NA; j_call: TRBJ1-2; cdr3_aa: CASSSEVDTAYGYTF; cdr3_nt: TGTGCCAGCAGCTCTGAGGTGGACACTGCCTATGGCTACACCTTC
d_call: NA; cdr3_length: 16; v_call: TRBV5-1; clone_size: NA; j_call: TRBJ1-1; cdr3_aa: CASSLDPGRLNTEAFF; cdr3_nt: TGCGCCAGCAGCTTGGACCCCGGCAGGTTGAACACTGAAGCTTTCTTT
d_call: NA; cdr3_length: 14; v_call: TRBV5-1; clone_size: NA; j_call: TRBJ2-2; cdr3_aa: CASSPRTRAGELFF; cdr3_nt: TGCGCCAGCAGCCCCCGAACTAGAGCCGGGGAGCTGTTTTTT
d_call: TRBD2; cdr3_length: 20; v_call: TRBV10-3; clone_size: NA; j_call: TRBJ2-3; cdr3_aa: CAISERAAGGTLPGTDTQYF; cdr3_nt: TGTGCCATCAGTGAGAGGGCGGCGGGGGGGACACTGCCGGGCACAGATACGCAGTATTTT
d_call: TRBD2; cdr3_length: 15; v_call: TRBV2; clone_size: NA; j_call: TRBJ2-5; cdr3_aa: CASRRTSGGQETQYF; cdr3_nt: TGTGCCAGCCGACGGACTAGCGGGGGACAAGAGACCCAGTACTTC
d_call: NA; cdr3_length: 16; v_call: TRBV28; clone_size: NA; j_call: TRBJ2-3; cdr3_aa: CASSDAGEGLPDTQYF; cdr3_nt: TGTGCCAGCAGTGACGCCGGGGAAGGGTTGCCAGATACGCAGTATTTT
d_call: NA; cdr3_length: 12; v_call: TRBV30; clone_size: NA; j_call: TRBJ1-1; cdr3_aa: CAWLQGRTEAFF; cdr3_nt: TGTGCCTGGCTACAGGGAAGAACTGAAGCTTTCTTT
d_call: TRBD2; cdr3_length: 15; v_call: TRBV7-3; clone_size: once; j_call: TRBJ2-1; cdr3_aa: CASSESGGHYNEQFF; cdr3_nt: TGTGCCAGCAGCGAGAGCGGGGGGCACTACAATGAGCAGTTCTTC
d_call: NA; cdr3_length: 13; v_call: TRBV6-5; clone_size: NA; j_call: TRBJ1-1; cdr3_aa: CASSEEVHTSAFF; cdr3_nt: TGTGCCAGCAGTGAGGAAGTACATACTTCGGCTTTCTTT
d_call: TRBD1; cdr3_length: 13; v_call: TRBV2; clone_size: NA; j_call: TRBJ1-1; cdr3_aa: CATTGGAGTEAFF; cdr3_nt: TGTGCCACGACAGGGGGCGCGGGCACTGAAGCTTTCTTT
d_call: TRBD2; cdr3_length: 15; v_call: TRBV7-6; clone_size: NA; j_call: TRBJ2-5; cdr3_aa: CASSSRGTSGETQYF; cdr3_nt: TGTGCCAGCAGCTCCCGAGGGACTAGCGGAGAGACCCAGTACTTC
d_call: NA; cdr3_length: 15; v_call: TRBV25-1; clone_size: NA; j_call: TRBJ2-2; cdr3_aa: CASSETGLRTGELFF; cdr3_nt: TGTGCCAGCAGTGAAACAGGGTTGCGGACCGGGGAGCTGTTTTTT
d_call: NA; cdr3_length: 14; v_call: TRBV5-4; clone_size: few; j_call: TRBJ2-7; cdr3_aa: CASSLDGAGSEQYF; cdr3_nt: TGTGCCAGCAGCTTGGACGGAGCGGGCAGCGAGCAGTACTTC
d_call: TRBD2; cdr3_length: 15; v_call: TRBV5-1; clone_size: NA; j_call: TRBJ2-7; cdr3_aa: CASSLTSGGTYEQYF; cdr3_nt: TGCGCCAGCAGCTTGACTAGCGGGGGCACCTACGAGCAGTACTTC
d_call: NA; cdr3_length: 14; v_call: TRBV7-2; clone_size: NA; j_call: TRBJ1-1; cdr3_aa: CASRRGYANTEAFF; cdr3_nt: TGTGCCAGCAGAAGGGGGTACGCGAACACTGAAGCTTTCTTT
d_call: NA; cdr3_length: 21; v_call: TRBV2; clone_size: NA; j_call: TRBJ2-7; cdr3_aa: CASDVPPITIPADTGTYEQYF; cdr3_nt: TGTGCCAGCGATGTGCCGCCAATCACGATCCCGGCGGACACGGGTACCTACGAGCAGTACTTC
d_call: TRBD2; cdr3_length: 16; v_call: TRBV29-1; clone_size: NA; j_call: TRBJ2-3; cdr3_aa: CSARRTSGGPMNTQYF; cdr3_nt: TGCAGCGCTAGACGTACTAGCGGGGGCCCGATGAATACGCAGTATTTT
d_call: TRBD2; cdr3_length: 15; v_call: TRBV6-1; clone_size: NA; j_call: TRBJ2-1; cdr3_aa: CASSGIAGGRNAPFF; cdr3_nt: TGTGCCAGCAGTGGAATAGCGGGGGGGCGTAATGCTCCGTTCTTC
d_call: TRBD1; cdr3_length: 15; v_call: TRBV25-1; clone_size: NA; j_call: TRBJ1-2; cdr3_aa: CASSGRTGALYGYTF; cdr3_nt: TGTGCCAGCAGTGGTCGGACAGGGGCTCTCTATGGCTACACCTTC
d_call: NA; cdr3_length: 14; v_call: TRBV7-9; clone_size: NA; j_call: TRBJ2-7; cdr3_aa: CASSPAGTFYEQYF; cdr3_nt: TGTGCCAGCAGCCCGGCCGGGACATTCTACGAGCAGTACTTC